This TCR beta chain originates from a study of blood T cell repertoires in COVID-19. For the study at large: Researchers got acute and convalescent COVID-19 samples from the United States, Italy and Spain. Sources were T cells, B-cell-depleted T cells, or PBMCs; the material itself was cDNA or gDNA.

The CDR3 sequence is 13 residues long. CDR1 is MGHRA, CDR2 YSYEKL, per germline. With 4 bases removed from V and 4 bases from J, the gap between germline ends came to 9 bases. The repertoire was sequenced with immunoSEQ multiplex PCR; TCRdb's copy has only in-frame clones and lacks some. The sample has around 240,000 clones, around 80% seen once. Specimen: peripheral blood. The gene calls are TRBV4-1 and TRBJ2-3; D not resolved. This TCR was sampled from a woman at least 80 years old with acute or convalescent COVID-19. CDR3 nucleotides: TGCGCCAGCAGCCCTAGTTTGGCAGATACGCAGTATTTT. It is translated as CASSPSLADTQYF.